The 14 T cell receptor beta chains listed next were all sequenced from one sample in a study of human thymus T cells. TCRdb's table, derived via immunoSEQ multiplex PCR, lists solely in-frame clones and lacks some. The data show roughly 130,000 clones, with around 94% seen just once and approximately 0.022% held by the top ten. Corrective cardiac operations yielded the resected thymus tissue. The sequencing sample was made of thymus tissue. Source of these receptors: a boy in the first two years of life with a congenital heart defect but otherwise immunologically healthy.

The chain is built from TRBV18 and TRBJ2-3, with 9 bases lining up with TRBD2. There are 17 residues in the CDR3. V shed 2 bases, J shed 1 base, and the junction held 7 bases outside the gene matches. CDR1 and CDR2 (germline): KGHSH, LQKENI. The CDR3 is CASSPDGGGAGTDTQYF. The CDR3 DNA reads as TGTGCCAGCTCACCAGATGGCGGGGGGGCCGGCACAGATACGCAGTATTTT.

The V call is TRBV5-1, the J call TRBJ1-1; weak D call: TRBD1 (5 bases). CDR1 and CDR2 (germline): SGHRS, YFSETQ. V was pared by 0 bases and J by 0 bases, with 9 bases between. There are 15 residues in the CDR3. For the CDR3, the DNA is TGCGCCAGCAGCTTGGAAGGGACGGTGAACACTGAAGCTTTCTTT. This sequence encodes CASSLEGTVNTEAFF. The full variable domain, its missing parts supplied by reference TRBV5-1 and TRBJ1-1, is KAGVTQTPRYLIKTRGQQVTLSCSPISGHRSVSWYQQTPGQGLQFLFEYFSETQRNKGNFPGRFSGRQFSNSRSEMNVSTLELGDSALYLCASSLEGTVNTEAFFGQGTRLTVV.

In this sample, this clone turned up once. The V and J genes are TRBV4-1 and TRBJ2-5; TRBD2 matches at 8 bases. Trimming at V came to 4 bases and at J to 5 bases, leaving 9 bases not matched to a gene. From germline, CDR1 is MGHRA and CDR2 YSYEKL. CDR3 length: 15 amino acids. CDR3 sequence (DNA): TGCGCCAGCAGCCTCCCCGGGGGGGCAGGGGAGACCCAGTACTTC. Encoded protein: CASSLPGGAGETQYF.

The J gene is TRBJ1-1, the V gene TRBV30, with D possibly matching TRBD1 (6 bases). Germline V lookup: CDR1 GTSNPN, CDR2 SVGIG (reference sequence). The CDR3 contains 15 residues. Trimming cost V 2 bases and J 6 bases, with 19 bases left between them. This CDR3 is CAWSPKEEGGPEAFF. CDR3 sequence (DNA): TGTGCCTGGAGTCCTAAAGAAGAGGGGGGCCCTGAAGCTTTCTTT.

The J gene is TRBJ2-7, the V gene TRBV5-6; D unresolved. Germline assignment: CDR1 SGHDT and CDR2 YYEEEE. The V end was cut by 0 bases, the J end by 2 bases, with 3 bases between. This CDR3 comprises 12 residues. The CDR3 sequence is CASSLAAYEQYF. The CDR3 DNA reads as TGTGCCAGCAGCTTGGCTGCCTACGAGCAGTACTTC.

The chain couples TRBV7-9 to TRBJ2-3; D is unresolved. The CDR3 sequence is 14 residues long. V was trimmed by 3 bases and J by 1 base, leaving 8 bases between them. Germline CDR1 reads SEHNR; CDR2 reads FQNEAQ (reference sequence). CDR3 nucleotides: TGTGCCAGCAGCTTTTATCCTCGCACAGATACGCAGTATTTT. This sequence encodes CASSFYPRTDTQYF. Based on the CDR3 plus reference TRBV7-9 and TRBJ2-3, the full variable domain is DTGVSQNPRHKITKRGQNVTFRCDPISEHNRLYWYRQTLGQGPEFLTYFQNEAQLEKSRLLSDRFSAERPKGSFSTLEIQRTEQGDSAMYLCASSFYPRTDTQYFGPGTRLTVL.

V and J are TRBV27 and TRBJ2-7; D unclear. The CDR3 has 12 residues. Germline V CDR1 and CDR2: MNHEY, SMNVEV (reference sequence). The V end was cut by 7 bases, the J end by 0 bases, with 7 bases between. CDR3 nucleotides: TGTGCCAGCACCCCCCCCTCCTACGAGCAGTACTTC. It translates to CASTPPSYEQYF.

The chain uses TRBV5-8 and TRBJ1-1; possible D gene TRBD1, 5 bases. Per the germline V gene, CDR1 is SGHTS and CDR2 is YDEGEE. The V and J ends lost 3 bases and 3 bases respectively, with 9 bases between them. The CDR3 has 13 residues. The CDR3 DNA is TGTGCCAGCAGCTCGGGGCACTACACTGAAGCTTTCTTT. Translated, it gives CASSSGHYTEAFF.

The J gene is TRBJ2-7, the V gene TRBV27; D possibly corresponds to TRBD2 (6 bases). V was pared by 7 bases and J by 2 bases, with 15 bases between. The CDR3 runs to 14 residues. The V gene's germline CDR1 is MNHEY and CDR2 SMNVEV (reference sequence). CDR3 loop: CASKGKEGTYEQYF. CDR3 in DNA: TGTGCCAGCAAAGGGAAGGAGGGGACCTACGAGCAGTACTTC.

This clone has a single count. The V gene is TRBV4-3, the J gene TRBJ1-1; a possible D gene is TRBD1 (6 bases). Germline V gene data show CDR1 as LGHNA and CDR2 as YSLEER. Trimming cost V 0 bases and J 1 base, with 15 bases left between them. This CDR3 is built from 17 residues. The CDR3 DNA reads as TGCGCCAGCAGCCAAGATGGAGGGGGGGTAGAGAACACTGAAGCTTTCTTT. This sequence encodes CASSQDGGGVENTEAFF.

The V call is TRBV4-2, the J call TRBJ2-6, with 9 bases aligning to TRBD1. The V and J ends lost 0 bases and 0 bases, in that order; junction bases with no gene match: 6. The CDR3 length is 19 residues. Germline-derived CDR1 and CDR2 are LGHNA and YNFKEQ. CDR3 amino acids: CASSQERDRVYSGANVLTF. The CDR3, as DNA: TGTGCCAGCAGCCAAGAGAGGGACAGGGTCTACTCTGGGGCCAACGTCCTGACTTTC.

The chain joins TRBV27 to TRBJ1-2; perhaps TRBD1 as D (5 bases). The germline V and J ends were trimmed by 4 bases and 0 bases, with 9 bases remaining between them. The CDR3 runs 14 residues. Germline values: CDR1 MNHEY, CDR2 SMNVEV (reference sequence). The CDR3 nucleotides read TGTGCCAGCAGTTGGGACGGCTCTAACTATGGCTACACCTTC. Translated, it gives CASSWDGSNYGYTF.

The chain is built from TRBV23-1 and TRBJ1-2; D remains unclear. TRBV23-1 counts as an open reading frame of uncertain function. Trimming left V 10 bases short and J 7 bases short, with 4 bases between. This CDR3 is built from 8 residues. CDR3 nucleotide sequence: TGCGCCATAGGTGGCTACACCTTC. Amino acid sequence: CAIGGYTF.

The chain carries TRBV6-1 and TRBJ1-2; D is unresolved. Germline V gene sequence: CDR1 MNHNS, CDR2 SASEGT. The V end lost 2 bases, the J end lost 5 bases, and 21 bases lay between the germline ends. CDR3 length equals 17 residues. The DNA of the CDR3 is TGTGCCAGCAGTGAAATCCGGGGAGGGCAATGGCTTTATGGCTACACCTTC. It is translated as CASSEIRGGQWLYGYTF.